The 16 T cell receptor beta chains reported below all come from one sample, sequenced in a study of regulatory T cells in long-lasting Graves disease. Described time point: newly diagnosed GD, antithyroid drugs for less than 3 months. PBMC RNA was the source of the TCR library. HTBI primers from iRepertoire and Arm-PCR of CDR3 regions yielded the TCR beta libraries. TCRdb processed the multiplex PCR reads anew with MiXCR; each CDR3 protein has one entry. The sample has some 250,000 distinct CDR3 sequences, around 20% seen once. Here the sequenced sample was peripheral blood mononuclear cells (PBMCs), taken at new diagnosis, from a patient treated with antithyroid drugs. These receptors were collected from a female donor with Graves disease.

This clonotype was detected ten times or more. CDR3 sequence: CASLASYYNEQFF. DNA for the CDR3: TGTGCCAGCTTAGCGAGTTATTACAATGAGCAGTTCTTC. The V and J genes are TRBV6-1 and TRBJ2-1; a possible D gene is TRBD2 (5 bases). The V and J ends lost 8 bases and 4 bases respectively, with 12 bases between them. Per germline, CDR1 MNHNS and CDR2 SASEGT. CDR3 size: 13 residues.

V usage is TRBV2 and J usage is TRBJ2-4, with unresolved D. Germline CDR1 and CDR2: SNHLY and FYNNEI. Trimming pared 7 bases from V and 0 bases from J, leaving 10 bases between. The CDR3 length is 14 residues. CDR3 in DNA: TGTGCCAGCAATGGACCACCAGCCAAAAACATTCAGTACTTC. As protein: CASNGPPAKNIQYF.

This clonotype was recorded a few times. A read error may explain this, as a much larger clone is one base away. The chain couples TRBV4-3 to TRBJ1-4; possible D gene TRBD1, 6 bases. This CDR3 is built from 16 residues. The ends were cut back, 1 base at V and 12 bases at J, with 21 bases in the middle. The germline gives CDR1 LGHNA, CDR2 YSLEER. The chain's CDR3 is CASSQATGRGGEELFF. The CDR3 DNA reads TGCGCCAGCAGCCAAGCCACAGGGCGCGGAGGGGAAGAACTGTTTTTT.

This clonotype was seen at least ten times. The chain has TRBV28 and TRBJ1-4; D is perhaps TRBD1 (5 bases). Trimming removed 6 bases from V and 3 bases from J, with 14 bases in between. The CDR3 is 15 amino acids. Per germline, CDR1 MDHEN and CDR2 SYDVKM. CDR3 bases: TGTGCCAGCAGCCGCCCCGGGGGGTCTAATGAAAAACTGTTTTTT. Protein: CASSRPGGSNEKLFF.

This clonotype was observed many times. This rearrangement joins TRBV18 to TRBJ2-1; D is uncertain. CDR1 and CDR2 from the germline V gene are KGHSH and LQKENI. The CDR3 extends over 13 amino acids. The V end lost 1 base, the J end lost 8 bases, and 9 bases lay between the germline ends. CDR3 DNA sequence: TGTGCCAGCTCACCACGGATGGTGGATGAGCAGTTCTTC. As protein: CASSPRMVDEQFF.

This clonotype was counted many times. CDR3 loop: CASSVDGLGDQPQHF. CDR3 nucleotide sequence: TGTGCCAGCAGCGTAGATGGGTTAGGGGATCAGCCCCAGCATTTT. The V gene is TRBV9, the J gene TRBJ1-5, with D maybe TRBD1 (5 bases). Trimming left V 0 bases short and J 5 bases short, with 12 bases between. This CDR3 has 15 amino acids. Germline assignment: CDR1 SGDLS and CDR2 YYNGEE.

J is TRBJ1-4 and V is TRBV12-3 or TRBV12-4; 9 nucleotides line up with TRBD1. The CDR3 is 15 residues long. V lost 4 bases, J lost 7 bases, and 7 bases stayed unmatched. CDR3 sequence (DNA): TGTGCCAGCAGTTACGAACAGGGGGCGGGTGAAAAACTGTTTTTT. This translates into CASSYEQGAGEKLFF.

This clonotype came up many times. The J gene is TRBJ1-1, the V gene TRBV7-9; no clear D. V was cut by 5 bases and J by 4 bases, with 8 bases left in between. The CDR3 contains 12 residues. Germline V lookup: CDR1 SEHNR, CDR2 FQNEAQ (reference sequence). CDR3 in DNA: TGTGCCAGCAGCCGGAGCCTCACTGAAGCTTTCTTT. It specifies CASSRSLTEAFF. Together with reference TRBV7-9 and TRBJ1-1, the CDR3 gives the full variable domain: DTGVSQNPRHKITKRGQNVTFRCDPISEHNRLYWYRQTLGQGPEFLTYFQNEAQLEKSRLLSDRFSAERPKGSFSTLEIQRTEQGDSAMYLCASSRSLTEAFFGQGTRLTVV.

At least ten counts were recorded for this clonotype. This sequence joins TRBV6-1 and TRBJ2-7; 7 bases line up with TRBD1. The germline V gene encodes CDR1 MNHNS and CDR2 SASEGT. The CDR3 is 14 amino acids. Germline trimming cut 8 bases from V and 0 bases from J; bases unmatched to any gene: 7. This CDR3 is CASSRDSYSYEQYF. In DNA form, the CDR3 reads TGTGCCAGCTCCCGGGACAGCTACTCCTACGAGCAGTACTTC.

This clonotype was seen repeatedly, ten times or more. The chain has TRBV20-1 and TRBJ2-5, with a possible D match to TRBD1 (5 bases). Germline-derived CDR1 and CDR2 are DFQATT and SNEGSKA (reference sequence). Trimming removed 0 bases from V and 2 bases from J, with 10 bases in between. This CDR3 comprises 14 residues. CDR3 DNA: TGCAGTGCTAGAGATTCGACAGCTCAAGAGACCCAGTACTTC. Translation gives CSARDSTAQETQYF.

This clonotype was detected many times. This chain joins TRBV5-6 and TRBJ1-1, with a tentative D call TRBD1 (5 bases). The CDR3 has 16 residues. Trimming removed 4 bases from V and 5 bases from J, with 21 bases in between. CDR1 and CDR2 from the germline V gene are SGHDT and YYEEEE. CDR3 nucleotide sequence: TGTGCCAGCAGCGACACAGGTTTGGGGCTAAGGACTGAAGCTTTCTTT. This gives the protein CASSDTGLGLRTEAFF.

In its sample, this clonotype was seen many times. The J gene is TRBJ2-7, the V gene TRBV12-3 or TRBV12-4; weak D call: TRBD1 (6 bases). Deletions cut 2 bases from V and 3 bases from J, with 8 bases between. CDR3 length: 13 amino acids. CDR3 DNA sequence: TGTGCCAGCAGTTTAAAAGGGGGCTACGAGCAGTACTTC. Protein sequence: CASSLKGGYEQYF.

This clonotype showed up just a few times. The V gene is TRBV9, the J gene TRBJ1-6; D remains unclear. This CDR3 has 15 amino acids. V was shortened by 0 bases and J by 7 bases, with 11 bases between the two germline ends. Germline CDR1 is SGDLS and CDR2 is YYNGEE. CDR3 sequence (DNA): TGTGCCAGCAGCGTAGAGTGGGTGCAGAATTCACCCCTCCACTTT. Protein: CASSVEWVQNSPLHF. Together with reference TRBV9 and TRBJ1-6, the CDR3 gives the full variable domain: DSGVTQTPKHLITATGQRVTLRCSPRSGDLSVYWYQQSLDQGLQFLIQYYNGEERAKGNILERFSAQQFPDLHSELNLSSLELGDSALYFCASSVEWVQNSPLHFGNGTRLTVT.

The chain links TRBV2 to TRBJ1-2, with 8 bases aligning to TRBD1. Unmatched junction bases numbered 7, after V lost 5 bases and J lost 2 bases. Germline CDR1 and CDR2: SNHLY and FYNNEI. The CDR3 covers 15 residues. The CDR3 nucleotides are TGTGCCAGCAGTACCGGACAGGGAAAAAACTATGGCTACACCTTC. Encoded protein: CASSTGQGKNYGYTF. Supplemented by reference TRBV2 and TRBJ1-2, the full variable domain reads EPEVTQTPSHQVTQMGQEVILRCVPISNHLYFYWYRQILGQKVEFLVSFYNNEISEKSEIFDDQFSVERPDGSNFTLKIRSTKLEDSAMYFCASSTGQGKNYGYTFGSGTRLTVV.

This clonotype was seen many times. This chain joins TRBV2 and TRBJ1-1, with TRBD1 identical over 7 bases. The germline V gene encodes CDR1 SNHLY and CDR2 FYNNEI. This CDR3 spans 14 amino acids. The V gene end was trimmed by 6 bases and the J gene end by 0 bases; junction bases not matched to a gene: 4. Here the CDR3 reads CASRRGQLNTEAFF. The CDR3, as DNA: TGTGCCAGCAGGCGGGGACAGTTGAACACTGAAGCTTTCTTT. The entire variable domain, with the rest obtained from reference TRBV2 and TRBJ1-1, is as follows: EPEVTQTPSHQVTQMGQEVILRCVPISNHLYFYWYRQILGQKVEFLVSFYNNEISEKSEIFDDQFSVERPDGSNFTLKIRSTKLEDSAMYFCASRRGQLNTEAFFGQGTRLTVV.

In the case of this clonotype: It may be a read error: a sequence one base away is much more abundant. The rearrangement joins TRBV7-3 to TRBJ2-2; D is unresolved. This CDR3 comprises 14 residues. CDR1 is SGHTA and CDR2 is FQGTGA in the germline V gene. V was pared by 5 bases and J by 5 bases, with 12 bases between. The DNA of the CDR3 is TGTGCCAGCAGCCCGCGAATGGCGACCGGGGAGCTGTTTTTT. Its translation is CASSPRMATGELFF. Full variable domain (outside the CDR3, taken from reference TRBV7-3 and TRBJ2-2): GAGVSQTPSNKVTEKGKYVELRCDPISGHTALYWYRQSLGQGPEFLIYFQGTGAADDSGLPNDRFFAVRPEGSVSTLKIQRTERGDSAVYLCASSPRMATGELFFGEGSRLTVL.